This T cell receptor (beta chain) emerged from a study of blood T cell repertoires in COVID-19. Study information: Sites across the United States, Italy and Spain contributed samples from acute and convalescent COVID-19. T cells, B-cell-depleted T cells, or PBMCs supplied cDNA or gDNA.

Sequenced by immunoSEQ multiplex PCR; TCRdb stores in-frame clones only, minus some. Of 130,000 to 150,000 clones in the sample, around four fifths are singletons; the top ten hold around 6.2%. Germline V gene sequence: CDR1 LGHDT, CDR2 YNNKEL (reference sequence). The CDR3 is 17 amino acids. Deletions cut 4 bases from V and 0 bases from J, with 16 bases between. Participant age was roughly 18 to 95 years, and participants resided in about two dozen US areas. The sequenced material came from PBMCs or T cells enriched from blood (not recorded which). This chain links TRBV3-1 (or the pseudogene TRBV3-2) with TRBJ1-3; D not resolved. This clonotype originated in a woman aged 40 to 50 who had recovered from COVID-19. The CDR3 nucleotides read TGTGCCAGCAGCCCCCGTACTTATAGCCTCTCTGGAAACACCATATATTTT. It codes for CASSPRTYSLSGNTIYF.